The rows below give T cell receptor beta chains drawn from one sample of a study of T cells in Graves' hyperthyroidism and ophthalmopathy. Using its own MiXCR run on the multiplex PCR reads, TCRdb lists one record per CDR3 protein. This sample has around 480,000 distinct CDR3 sequences, with approximately 15% found just once. The specimen was blood. The receptors stem from a woman aged 18-29 years with Graves' hyperthyroidism. The CDR3 runs from the conserved cysteine through the conserved F or W. Each record gives: clone size, V gene, D gene, J gene, CDR3 protein, CDR3 DNA. The D gene is left open where the match is weak. Clone size is given for some rows only: seen once, a few or many times, or a class if the clone is expanded.

few	TRBV25-1	.	TRBJ1-2	CASSDPDKGDYGYTF	TGTGCCAGCAGTGATCCCGATAAAGGAGACTATGGCTACACCTTC
few	TRBV27	TRBD2	TRBJ2-1	CASSLLEGLASYNEQFF	TGTGCCAGCAGTCTACTAGAAGGACTAGCGTCTTACAATGAGCAGTTCTTC
.	TRBV7-9	.	TRBJ2-5	CASSYAGSLGIKETQYF	TGTGCCAGCAGCTATGCTGGGTCTCTAGGAATAAAAGAGACCCAGTACTTC
.	TRBV6-1	.	TRBJ2-1	CASRQQGGDEQFF	TGTGCCAGCAGACAACAGGGGGGGGATGAGCAGTTCTTC
many	TRBV9	.	TRBJ2-2	CASSVDGTGELFF	TGTGCCAGCAGCGTAGATGGCACCGGGGAGCTGTTTTTT
.	TRBV11-2	TRBD2	TRBJ2-1	CASSLGDWGLAGRYNERFF	TGTGCCAGCAGCTTAGGGGACTGGGGACTAGCGGGACGCTACAATGAGCGGTTCTTC
few	TRBV7-2	TRBD1	TRBJ1-4	CASRPKGARLKKLFF	TGTGCCAGCAGACCAAAGGGGGCGCGACTTAAAAAACTGTTTTTT
many	TRBV11-3	.	TRBJ1-2	CASSHTLLRGYTF	TGTGCCAGCAGCCATACTCTCCTAAGGGGCTACACCTTC
.	TRBV5-1	.	TRBJ2-3	CASRVRGASTDTQYF	TGCGCCAGCAGGGTACGGGGCGCTAGCACAGATACGCAGTATTTT
many	TRBV7-8	.	TRBJ2-3	CASSLGRVNTDTQYF	TGTGCCAGCAGCTTGGGCAGGGTGAACACAGATACGCAGTATTTT
many	TRBV3-1	.	TRBJ1-1	CASSQGKNTEAFF	TGTGCCAGCAGCCAGGGGAAGAACACTGAAGCTTTCTTT
.	TRBV29-1	TRBD2	TRBJ2-2	CSAGTSGTGGELFF	TGCAGCGCTGGGACTAGCGGGACCGGCGGGGAGCTGTTTTTT
once	TRBV27	.	TRBJ2-4	CASSLVGAGTGNIQYF	TGTGCCAGCAGTTTGGTCGGGGCAGGGACGGGGAACATTCAGTACTTC
many	TRBV5-1	.	TRBJ2-4	CASSRGTKNIQYF	TGCGCCAGCAGCCGAGGAACCAAAAACATTCAGTACTTC
.	TRBV6-6	TRBD2	TRBJ2-1	CASSYSASGSNEQFF	TGTGCCAGCAGTTACTCGGCTAGCGGGAGTAATGAGCAGTTCTTC
many	TRBV11-1	.	TRBJ2-3	CASSLMSSTDTQYF	TGTGCCAGCAGCTTAATGAGCAGCACAGATACGCAGTATTTT
.	TRBV4-1	.	TRBJ1-1	CASSQQFVGTEAFF	TGCGCCAGCAGCCAACAGTTTGTGGGCACTGAAGCTTTCTTT
.	TRBV3-1	.	TRBJ2-7	CASSQGGLYEQYF	TGTGCCAGCAGCCAAGGGGGCCTCTACGAGCAGTACTTC
many	TRBV7-2	.	TRBJ1-2	CASSLSPQILDGYTF	TGTGCCAGCAGCTTATCCCCACAAATCCTTGATGGCTACACCTTC
many	TRBV3-1	.	TRBJ2-5	CASSHGGLKTQYF	TGTGCCAGCAGCCACGGGGGACTGAAGACCCAGTACTTC